Each of the 31 T cell receptor beta chains below was sequenced from the same sample in a study of blood T cells in healthy people across ages. A second PCR, run for roughly 7 to 12 cycles, used a sample-barcoded 5' primer plus a J-beta primer mix. TCRdb passed the 5' RACE reads through MiXCR, listing each CDR3 protein once. The data hold over a million distinct CDR3 sequences, with roughly 60% observed a single time. The sequencing input was blood. The receptors derive from a man aged 18 to 30 in good health.

The chain carries TRBV29-1 and TRBJ2-3, with 9 bases identical to TRBD2. The V and J ends lost 2 bases and 5 bases, in that order; junction bases with no gene match: 8. In germline, CDR1 is SQVTM, CDR2 ANQGSEA. The CDR3 consists of 15 residues. The CDR3 protein is CSVEMGGRVEDTQYF. The CDR3 DNA reads TGCAGCGTTGAAATGGGCGGGAGGGTTGAAGATACGCAGTATTTT.

This clonotype was observed a single time. The chain has TRBV4-2 and TRBJ2-1; no clear D gene. CDR1 and CDR2 from the germline V gene are LGHNA and YNFKEQ. The length of the CDR3 is 13 residues. Between the trimmed V and J ends, which lost 2 bases and 6 bases, there was a span of 8 bases. The CDR3, as DNA: TGTGCCAGCAGCCAACCAGCTCCCAATGAGCAGTTCTTC. The encoded protein is CASSQPAPNEQFF.

This clonotype has a handful of counts. The chain has TRBV15 and TRBJ2-3, with D hard to call. The CDR3 runs to 18 residues. Trimming removed 0 bases from V and 0 bases from J, with 16 bases in between. Per germline, CDR1 LNHNV and CDR2 YYDKDF (reference sequence). Written as DNA, the CDR3 is TGTGCCACCAGCAGAGATTTAGTAGTATATACTAGCACAGATACGCAGTATTTT. It specifies CATSRDLVVYTSTDTQYF.

The chain joins TRBV9 to TRBJ1-4; no clear D. This CDR3 has 13 amino acids. Germline V CDR1 and CDR2: SGDLS, YYNGEE. Deletions cut 4 bases from V and 7 bases from J, with 11 bases between. This chain's CDR3 is CASSLTPGEKLFF. For the CDR3, the DNA is TGTGCCAGCAGCCTAACCCCGGGTGAAAAACTGTTTTTT. Combining the CDR3 with reference TRBV9 and TRBJ1-4 gives the whole variable domain DSGVTQTPKHLITATGQRVTLRCSPRSGDLSVYWYQQSLDQGLQFLIQYYNGEERAKGNILERFSAQQFPDLHSELNLSSLELGDSALYFCASSLTPGEKLFFGSGTQLSVL.

This chain links TRBV29-1 with TRBJ2-1; D might be TRBD2 (6 bases). Trimming shortened V by 5 bases and J by 3 bases, and 11 bases separated the two germline ends. CDR3 length: 13 amino acids. The germline gives CDR1 SQVTM, CDR2 ANQGSEA. The CDR3 bases are TGCAGCGTTAGGCGGGAAAACTACAATGAGCAGTTCTTC. It codes for CSVRRENYNEQFF.

V and J are TRBV4-1 and TRBJ1-2; D perhaps matches TRBD1 (5 bases). The length of the CDR3 is 14 residues. Trimming shortened V by 4 bases and J by 5 bases, and 14 bases separated the two germline ends. Germline-derived CDR1 and CDR2 are MGHRA and YSYEKL. The CDR3 loop reads CASSPGKQQYGYTF. CDR3 DNA sequence: TGCGCCAGCAGCCCAGGGAAACAGCAATATGGCTACACCTTC.

The chain is built from TRBV24-1 and TRBJ2-1; D not certain. The CDR3 is made up of 14 amino acids. Trimming shortened V by 5 bases and J by 7 bases, and 14 bases separated the two germline ends. The germline V gene has CDR1 KGHDR and CDR2 SFDVKD. The CDR3 region is CATSGVSKGNEQFF. The CDR3 bases are TGTGCCACCAGTGGGGTTAGCAAGGGTAATGAGCAGTTCTTC.

The CDR3, as DNA: TGTGCCAGCTTGCAGTTGGGAATGGCCAATGAGCAGTTCTTC. This sequence encodes CASLQLGMANEQFF. The chain combines TRBV11-2 with TRBJ2-1; D remains unclear. The CDR3 sequence is 14 residues long. The germline gives CDR1 SGHAT, CDR2 FQNNGV. V was shortened by 8 bases and J by 6 bases, with 17 bases between the two germline ends. Together with reference TRBV11-2 and TRBJ2-1, the CDR3 gives the full variable domain: EAGVAQSPRYKIIEKRQSVAFWCNPISGHATLYWYQQILGQGPKLLIQFQNNGVVDDSQLPKDRFSAERLKGVDSTLKIQPAKLEDSAVYLCASLQLGMANEQFFGPGTRLTVL.

This clonotype was picked up one time. The chain combines TRBV2 with TRBJ2-3; D is unresolved. Trimming pared 7 bases from V and 6 bases from J, leaving 11 bases between. This CDR3 spans 12 amino acids. Germline V gives CDR1 SNHLY, CDR2 FYNNEI. CDR3 loop: CASTAAGDTQYF. The CDR3 DNA reads TGTGCCAGCACCGCCGCTGGGGATACGCAGTATTTT.

V and J are TRBV5-1 and TRBJ2-1, with TRBD1 matching 7 bases. Germline trimming cut 4 bases from V and 0 bases from J; bases unmatched to any gene: 7. The CDR3 spans 16 residues. CDR1 and CDR2 (germline): SGHRS, YFSETQ. CDR3 sequence (DNA): TGCGCCAGCAGCACTGTGACAGGGAGCTCCTACAATGAGCAGTTCTTC. This sequence encodes CASSTVTGSSYNEQFF.

V and J are TRBV28 and TRBJ2-3, with TRBD2 matching over 9 bases. Germline V CDR1 and CDR2: MDHEN, SYDVKM. Losses at the gene ends were 8 bases for V and 4 bases for J; bases not matched to a gene: 10. This CDR3 has 15 amino acids. The chain's CDR3 is CASGLRGGPADTQYF. The CDR3, as DNA: TGTGCCAGCGGATTGCGGGGGGGCCCAGCAGATACGCAGTATTTT. Full variable domain (rest looked up from reference TRBV28 and TRBJ2-3): DVKVTQSSRYLVKRTGEKVFLECVQDMDHENMFWYRQDPGLGLRLIYFSYDVKMKEKGDIPEGYSVSREKKERFSLILESASTNQTSMYLCASGLRGGPADTQYFGPGTRLTVL.

This clonotype occurred once. This chain links TRBV4-2 with TRBJ2-7, with D possibly matching TRBD1 (6 bases). Germline values: CDR1 LGHNA, CDR2 YNFKEQ. This CDR3 spans 15 amino acids. Between the trimmed V and J ends, which lost 4 bases and 4 bases, there was a span of 17 bases. The DNA for the CDR3 is TGTGCCAGCAGCCCGAATTACGGGACACAATACGAGCAGTACTTC. Translating gives CASSPNYGTQYEQYF.

This chain joins TRBV5-1 and TRBJ2-1, with 8 bases lining up with TRBD2. In germline, CDR1 is SGHRS, CDR2 YFSETQ. The CDR3 is 17 residues long. With 5 bases clipped from V and 6 bases from J, the junction kept 16 bases outside the gene matches. The CDR3, as DNA: TGCGCCAGCAGTTACAAACAAGCGGGAGTAGGCTTCAATGAGCAGTTCTTC. Its protein product is CASSYKQAGVGFNEQFF.

The chain combines TRBV7-8 with TRBJ2-1; 10 nucleotides agree with TRBD1. Trimming cost V 4 bases and J 0 bases; bases outside gene matches: 12. The CDR3 consists of 19 residues. Germline V gene lookup returns CDR1 SGHVS and CDR2 FQNEAQ. CDR3 sequence (DNA): TGTGCCAGCAGCTCTCAAGGGACAGGGGACGCCCGCTCCTACAATGAGCAGTTCTTC. This encodes CASSSQGTGDARSYNEQFF.

V gene TRBV20-1 combines with J gene TRBJ2-1; D perhaps matches TRBD1 (5 bases). Per the germline V gene, CDR1 is DFQATT and CDR2 is SNEGSKA (reference sequence). V lost 5 bases, J lost 5 bases, and 16 bases lay in between. The CDR3 is 14 amino acids. In DNA, the CDR3 is TGCAGTGCTTTTGCCCCCGACAGAAACAATGAGCAGTTCTTC. Translated, it gives CSAFAPDRNNEQFF.

The rearrangement links TRBV20-1 to TRBJ2-5; 9 bases fit TRBD2. V shed 6 bases and J 11 bases; nucleotides not matched to a gene: 16. This CDR3 has 14 residues. CDR1 and CDR2 from the germline V gene are DFQATT and SNEGSKA (reference sequence). CDR3 nucleotide sequence: TGCAGTGCCTACAGACTAGCGGTTTACAATGAGCAGTACTTC. Translating gives CSAYRLAVYNEQYF.

This clonotype was detected a few times. The junction differs from germline at one of its ends, possibly a read error. The chain combines TRBV10-3 with TRBJ1-5, with D unresolved. The V gene's germline CDR1 is ENHRY and CDR2 SYGVKD. CDR3 size: 13 residues. CDR3 sequence (DNA): TGTGCCATCGGTGAGAGGGTTGATCAGCCCCAGCATTTT. Amino acids: CAIGERVDQPQHF.

This clonotype has only a few counts. The chain is built from TRBV3-1 and TRBJ2-4; D might be TRBD2 (6 bases). The germline gives CDR1 LGHDT, CDR2 YNNKEL (reference sequence). The ends were cut back, 5 bases at V and 0 bases at J, with 17 bases in the middle. The CDR3 totals 17 residues. CDR3 sequence (DNA): TGTGCCAGCAGCGCTCAGACCGGGAGTTTAGCCAAAAACATTCAGTACTTC. Translating it yields CASSAQTGSLAKNIQYF.

This clonotype was seen only once. V and J are TRBV25-1 and TRBJ1-2; D unresolved. The CDR3 covers 14 residues. V lost 2 bases and J 1 base, leaving 8 bases between the germline ends. Germline V gene sequence: CDR1 MGHDK, CDR2 SYGVNS. The CDR3 sequence: CASSEGDFNYGYTF. In DNA, the CDR3 is TGTGCCAGCAGTGAAGGAGACTTTAACTATGGCTACACCTTC.

The V call is TRBV6-2 or TRBV6-3, the J call TRBJ2-4; D may be TRBD2 (6 bases). The germline V gene encodes CDR1 MNHEY and CDR2 SVGEGT. V lost 4 bases and J lost 2, with 18 bases in between. The CDR3 extends over 17 amino acids. This CDR3 is CASSSWERRGTKNIQYF. Here the CDR3 DNA reads TGTGCCAGCAGTTCTTGGGAACGACGGGGGACCAAAAACATTCAGTACTTC.

V and J are TRBV6-1 and TRBJ2-2; D uncertain. V lost 9 bases and J lost 7, with 12 bases in between. Germline values: CDR1 MNHNS, CDR2 SASEGT. The CDR3 covers 12 residues. CDR3 sequence (DNA): TGTGCCAGAGCCGATGGGAACGGGGAGCTGTTTTTT. Its protein product is CARADGNGELFF.

The rearrangement links TRBV11-2 to TRBJ2-7; TRBD2 aligns across 7 bases. The CDR3 sequence is 16 residues long. Germline V lookup: CDR1 SGHAT, CDR2 FQNNGV. With V trimmed by 4 bases and J by 1 base, 10 bases remained unmatched. The CDR3 spells CASSWRLAELSYEQYF. In nucleotides, the CDR3 is TGTGCCAGCAGCTGGAGGCTAGCGGAACTTTCCTACGAGCAGTACTTC.

The gene calls are TRBV4-3 and TRBJ1-2, with D uncertain. V lost 4 bases, J lost 0 bases, and 12 bases lay in between. The CDR3 spans 15 residues. The germline gives CDR1 LGHNA, CDR2 YSLEER. The CDR3 sequence: CASSPDSSANYGYTF. In nucleotides, the CDR3 is TGCGCCAGCAGCCCGGACTCCTCAGCTAACTATGGCTACACCTTC.

This clonotype was observed a handful of times. The chain carries TRBV10-3 and TRBJ2-7, with 8 bases fitting TRBD2. Trimming cost V 11 bases and J 0 bases; bases outside gene matches: 12. Germline-derived CDR1 and CDR2 are ENHRY and SYGVKD. The CDR3 has 15 residues. CDR3 sequence reads: CAASREGDSSYEQYF. CDR3 sequence (DNA): TGTGCCGCCTCCCGGGAGGGGGATAGCTCCTACGAGCAGTACTTC.

In its sample, this clonotype was seen a few times. The J gene is TRBJ2-7, the V gene TRBV20-1; TRBD2 matches 10 bases. Losses at the gene ends were 5 bases for V and 5 bases for J; bases not matched to a gene: 12. This CDR3 contains 15 residues. Germline CDR1 and CDR2: DFQATT and SNEGSKA (reference sequence). DNA for the CDR3: TGCAGTGCTCACCTTTCTAGCGGGAGTTACCACGAGCAGTACTTC. It codes for CSAHLSSGSYHEQYF.

This clonotype was detected only a few times. V and J are TRBV4-1 and TRBJ2-5; perhaps TRBD1 as D (6 bases). V lost 4 bases to trimming and J lost 4 bases, with 10 bases between them. Germline V gene data show CDR1 as MGHRA and CDR2 as YSYEKL. The CDR3 length is 13 residues. CDR3: CASSRNRAETQYF. CDR3 DNA: TGCGCCAGCAGCCGGAACAGGGCAGAGACCCAGTACTTC.

A word on this clonotype: Relative to the germline gene, one junction end is altered; a read error may explain this. V usage is TRBV28 and J usage is TRBJ2-7, with TRBD1 as a possible D gene (5 bases). Germline V CDR1 and CDR2: MDHEN, SYDVKM. The CDR3 loop spans 17 amino acids. CDR3 in DNA: TGTGCCGGCAGTTTATCGGTTAGACAGACAAACTCCTACGAGCAGTACTTC. This codes for CAGSLSVRQTNSYEQYF.

V gene TRBV6-5 combines with J gene TRBJ1-2; a possible D gene is TRBD1 (5 bases). V dropped 0 bases and J dropped 6 bases, with 17 bases sitting between them. Per the germline V gene, CDR1 is MNHEY and CDR2 is SVGAGI. The CDR3 has 16 amino acids. The CDR3 reads CASSYSIGGGTNGYTF. The CDR3 DNA reads TGTGCCAGCAGTTACTCGATAGGTGGGGGTACCAATGGCTACACCTTC.

This clonotype was seen a single time. The chain combines TRBV4-1 with TRBJ1-2; no firm D call. Germline V CDR1 and CDR2: MGHRA, YSYEKL. V lost 3 bases and J 3 bases, leaving 11 bases between the germline ends. This CDR3 region has 14 residues. The CDR3 protein is CASSHPGSDYGYTF. The CDR3 DNA reads TGCGCCAGCAGCCATCCGGGGTCTGACTATGGCTACACCTTC.

This clonotype has a handful of counts. This chain connects TRBV21-1 to TRBJ2-6. TRBV21-1 is a pseudogene segment. CDR3 size: 12 residues. The CDR3 nucleotides read TGTGCCAGCGGTCCTGGGGCCAACGTCCTGACTTTC. Protein sequence: CASGPGANVLTF.

This clonotype was found a few times. The chain employs TRBV20-1 and TRBJ2-4; 9 nucleotides align to TRBD1. Matching the DNA end better, TRBJ2-7 makes the J call doubtful. In germline, CDR1 is DFQATT, CDR2 SNEGSKA (reference sequence). This CDR3 comprises 15 residues. The CDR3 DNA follows: TGCAGTGCTAGAGATCCGGGACAGGGAAGCAACGAGCAGTACTTC. Its translation is CSARDPGQGSNEQYF.